This T cell receptor (beta chain) derives from a study of T cells in Graves' hyperthyroidism and ophthalmopathy. The source material, RNA transcripts, was used to amplify TCR beta CDR3 regions. HTBI primers were the set used in a first-round RT-PCR of the TCR CDR3. TCRdb ran MiXCR on the multiplex PCR reads and lists one entry per CDR3 protein. The profile shows approximately 420,000 distinct CDR3 sequences, approximately 13% of them singletons. Germline assignment: CDR1 SGHTA and CDR2 FQGNSA. Trimming left V 8 bases short and J 5 bases short, with 15 bases between. The CDR3 is 13 residues long. This clonotype has a handful of counts. These patients, aged 18 to 65, had recently diagnosed hyperthyroidism lasting under 2 months. Orbital computed tomography, thyroid ultrasound, serum thyroxine and TRAb, and clinical symptoms together informed the diagnoses.

Sequences were obtained from blood. The sequence came from a woman between 18 and 30 years old with Graves' hyperthyroidism. V is TRBV7-2 and J is TRBJ2-5; TRBD1 might be the D (6 bases). The CDR3 spells CASGTGTSETQYF. The CDR3 bases are TGTGCCAGCGGAACCGGGACAAGTGAGACCCAGTACTTC. Full variable domain (missing parts from reference TRBV7-2 and TRBJ2-5): GAGVSQSPSNKVTEKGKDVELRCDPISGHTALYWYRQSLGQGLEFLIYFQGNSAPDKSGLPSDRFSAERTGGSVSTLTIQRTQQEDSAVYLCASGTGTSETQYFGPGTRLLVL.